The 18 T cell receptor beta chains below were found in one sample sequenced in a study of shared clonotypes between healthy human individuals. The data were produced by immunoSEQ multiplex PCR, yet TCRdb's version contains in-frame clones alone and is incomplete. The sample records some 1,400,000 clones, 95% to 97% being singletons. What was sequenced was naive CD4+ T cells sorted from blood. Subset indicated: CD45RA+ positively selected. The receptors were gathered from a man aged 25 to 45 in good health.

The chain is built from TRBV7-6 and TRBJ2-2; 10 bases map to TRBD2. CDR3 length: 15 residues. V shed 6 bases and J 4 bases; nucleotides not matched to a gene: 5. CDR1 and CDR2 from the germline V gene are SGHVS and FNYEAQ. The CDR3, as DNA: TGTGCCAGCAGGCTAACTAGCGGGGCCACCGGGGAGCTGTTTTTT. It translates to CASRLTSGATGELFF.

The chain carries TRBV5-1 and TRBJ1-5; 7 positions match TRBD1. Losses at the gene ends were 1 base for V and 5 bases for J; bases not matched to a gene: 3. Germline CDR1 and CDR2: SGHRS and YFSETQ. The CDR3 runs 14 residues. The CDR3 sequence is CASSLIGQDQPQHF. CDR3 in DNA: TGCGCCAGCAGCTTGATCGGACAGGATCAGCCCCAGCATTTT.

The V and J genes are TRBV27 and TRBJ1-5; TRBD1 is a possible D gene (5 bases). This CDR3 has 15 amino acids. From germline, CDR1 is MNHEY and CDR2 SMNVEV (reference sequence). Trimming took off 8 bases at V and 0 bases at J, with 14 bases between the two ends. In DNA, the CDR3 is TGTGCCAGCGCCATACAGGCCCTTAGCAATCAGCCCCAGCATTTT. It yields the protein CASAIQALSNQPQHF.

V usage is TRBV11-2 and J usage is TRBJ2-3; the D gene is possibly TRBD2 (6 bases). The CDR3 spans 14 residues. From germline, CDR1 is SGHAT and CDR2 FQNNGV. V was clipped by 1 base and J by 4 bases, with 9 bases between them. CDR3 nucleotide sequence: TGTGCCAGCAGCTTAGTTGCGGGGTCAGATACGCAGTATTTT. Translated: CASSLVAGSDTQYF.

The chain couples TRBV11-3 to TRBJ1-4, with D tentatively TRBD1 (6 bases). The CDR3 has 18 residues. Trimming left V 5 bases short and J 0 bases short, with 19 bases between. Germline loops: CDR1 SGHNT, CDR2 YENEEA. The CDR3 DNA reads TGTGCCAGCAGCCTACGAGGGGGACACCAGACAACTAATGAAAAACTGTTTTTT. Its translation: CASSLRGGHQTTNEKLFF.

CDR3 amino acids: CASSPIQGNTGELFF. CDR3 DNA: TGTGCCAGCTCACCAATACAGGGGAACACCGGGGAGCTGTTTTTT. The rearrangement links TRBV18 to TRBJ2-2; D might be TRBD1 (6 bases). CDR1 and CDR2 (germline): KGHSH, LQKENI. Trimming shortened V by 2 bases and J by 1 base, and 8 bases separated the two germline ends. This CDR3 is 15 amino acids long.

V and J are TRBV15 and TRBJ2-4; possibly TRBD1 for D (5 bases). CDR3 length: 17 residues. Germline V CDR1 and CDR2: LNHNV, YYDKDF (reference sequence). V lost 0 bases and J lost 6, with 18 bases in between. The CDR3 sequence: CATSRDPLYWQGNIQYF. CDR3 DNA sequence: TGTGCCACCAGCAGAGATCCGTTATATTGGCAGGGAAACATTCAGTACTTC.

A single count supports this clone. This chain joins TRBV9 and TRBJ2-7, with 10 bases that match TRBD1. Germline lookup yields CDR1 SGDLS and CDR2 YYNGEE. The V gene end was trimmed by 3 bases and the J gene end by 4 bases; junction bases not matched to a gene: 19. The CDR3 is 19 amino acids. The CDR3 DNA reads as TGTGCCAGCAGCGCCCGCGGACTGACCGGGACAGGGGACTGGTACGAGCAGTACTTC. Its protein is CASSARGLTGTGDWYEQYF.

The V and J genes are TRBV10-3 and TRBJ2-1; 7 nucleotides agree with TRBD2. This CDR3 has 15 residues. V gave up 0 bases and J gave up 6 bases; unmatched junction bases: 5. Germline V gives CDR1 ENHRY, CDR2 SYGVKD. CDR3 sequence (DNA): TGTGCCATCAGTGAGTCGAGGGACTACCTCAATGAGCAGTTCTTC. It encodes CAISESRDYLNEQFF.

This clone occurred once. The chain links TRBV28 to TRBJ2-5; possibly TRBD2 for D (6 bases). This CDR3 region has 15 residues. Between the trimmed V and J ends, which lost 5 bases and 4 bases, there was a span of 17 bases. Germline V CDR1 and CDR2: MDHEN, SYDVKM. The DNA of the CDR3 is TGTGCCAGCAGTGGGGGGACTCGCCGGGGAGAGACCCAGTACTTC. This gives the protein CASSGGTRRGETQYF.

The chain is built from TRBV5-4 and TRBJ2-3; perhaps D is TRBD1 or TRBD2 (6 bases each). V lost 5 bases to trimming and J lost 3 bases, with 19 bases between them. CDR1 SGHNT and CDR2 YYREEE come from the germline V gene (reference sequence). The CDR3 is made up of 16 amino acids. DNA of the CDR3: TGTGCCAGCAGTATAGACGGGGGCTTGACGACAGATACGCAGTATTTT. This gives the protein CASSIDGGLTTDTQYF.

In its sample, this clone was seen a few times. The chain is built from TRBV2 and TRBJ2-5; D perhaps matches TRBD2 (6 bases). This CDR3 contains 14 residues. The ends were cut back, 7 bases at V and 6 bases at J, with 18 bases in the middle. CDR1 and CDR2 from the germline V gene are SNHLY and FYNNEI. CDR3: CASKVRESPQTQYF. CDR3 bases: TGTGCCAGCAAAGTCCGGGAGTCCCCACAGACCCAGTACTTC.

Note on this clone: One end of the junction fails to match germline, which may point to a read error. This CDR3 is CASSLEQYNEQFF. Here the CDR3 DNA reads TGTGCTAGCAGCTTAGAACAGTACAATGAGCAGTTCTTC. This chain links TRBV7-7 with TRBJ2-1; D is uncertain. Germline lookup yields CDR1 SSHAT and CDR2 FNYEAQ (reference sequence). The length of the CDR3 is 13 residues.

V and J are TRBV9 and TRBJ2-3; 8 bases fit TRBD2. The CDR3 contains 15 residues. CDR1 SGDLS and CDR2 YYNGEE come from the germline V gene. The V segment lost 4 bases and the J segment 3 bases; nucleotides outside the gene matches: 7. CDR3 coding DNA: TGTGCCAGCAGCACTACTAGCGGAAGTACAGATACGCAGTATTTT. This encodes CASSTTSGSTDTQYF.

The rearrangement joins TRBV4-1 to TRBJ1-5, with TRBD1 as a possible D gene (5 bases). This CDR3 region has 21 residues. Germline lookup yields CDR1 MGHRA and CDR2 YSYEKL. V lost 6 bases, J lost 3 bases, and 33 bases lay in between. CDR3 DNA sequence: TGCGCCAGCAGGGAAGAAGGGGAACAGGAGGTCAAAAAAGGTTACAATCAGCCCCAGCATTTT. It specifies CASREEGEQEVKKGYNQPQHF.

The V call is TRBV18, the J call TRBJ2-3; TRBD1 matches at 9 bases. The CDR3 has 16 residues. The junction had 7 bases not matched to a gene; V was cut back by 4 bases and J by 2 bases. In germline, CDR1 is KGHSH, CDR2 LQKENI. The CDR3 nucleotides read TGTGCCAGCTCACTCCGGACAGGGGCCATCACAGATACGCAGTATTTT. As protein: CASSLRTGAITDTQYF.

This sequence joins TRBV7-9 and TRBJ2-3; 12 bases fit TRBD2. This CDR3 has 17 residues. Germline CDR1 and CDR2: SEHNR and FQNEAQ (reference sequence). Trimming removed 7 bases from V and 6 bases from J; junction bases left unmatched: 14. CDR3 in amino acids: CASTTGGLAGGGDTQYF. CDR3 DNA sequence: TGTGCCAGCACCACCGGAGGGCTAGCGGGAGGGGGTGATACGCAGTATTTT.

V gene TRBV7-9 combines with J gene TRBJ1-1; D not certain. V lost 6 bases, J lost 5 bases, and 13 bases lay in between. Germline lookup yields CDR1 SEHNR and CDR2 FQNEAQ (reference sequence). This CDR3 has 13 amino acids. The chain's CDR3 is CASSFGRQTEAFF. The CDR3 DNA reads TGTGCCAGCAGTTTTGGACGGCAGACTGAAGCTTTCTTT.